The 30 T cell receptor beta chains below all came from one sample that was sequenced in a study of identical twins. One entry per CDR3 protein results from TCRdb running MiXCR on the 5' RACE reads. The sample carries around 1.7 million distinct CDR3 sequences, 25% to 35% recorded once. Input material: cord blood. These receptors all come from a newborn girl in good health.

This sequence joins TRBV7-2 and TRBJ2-1, with D perhaps matching TRBD1 (6 bases). The CDR3 runs 12 residues. Germline CDR1 is SGHTA and CDR2 is FQGNSA. Trimming shortened V by 5 bases and J by 13 bases, and 15 bases separated the two germline ends. CDR3 bases: TGTGCCAGCAGCGCCTTTCTAGGGGGTCAGTTCTTC. It specifies CASSAFLGGQFF.

This clonotype was seen only a few times. The CDR3 DNA sequence: TGTGCCATCAGTGAGTTACTAGCGGGCACAGATACGCAGTATTTT. It specifies CAISELLAGTDTQYF. The chain couples TRBV10-3 to TRBJ2-3, with 8 bases aligning to TRBD2. The CDR3 length is 15 residues. Germline V gene lookup returns CDR1 ENHRY and CDR2 SYGVKD. V trimming: 1 base; J trimming: 1 base; junction bases outside the gene matches: 1.

This clonotype was observed a few times. This rearrangement joins TRBV30 to TRBJ2-1; D ambiguous. The V gene lost 0 bases and the J gene lost 7 bases, with 4 bases spanning the gap. The CDR3 has 11 residues. The germline CDR1 and CDR2 sequences are GTSNPN and SVGIG (reference sequence). In DNA form, the CDR3 reads TGTGCCTGGAGTGTAATGAATGAGCAGTTCTTC. This codes for CAWSVMNEQFF.

This clonotype was seen a handful of times. J is TRBJ2-1 and V is TRBV12-3 or TRBV12-4, with 14 bases identical to TRBD2. V lost 6 bases to trimming and J lost 0 bases; unmatched junction nucleotides: 4. There are 17 residues in the CDR3. The DNA for the CDR3 is TGTGCCAGCAGAGGGACTAGCGGGGGTGGCTCCTACAATGAGCAGTTCTTC. Protein product: CASRGTSGGGSYNEQFF.

This clonotype has more than one count but fewer than ten. The rearrangement uses TRBV12-3 or TRBV12-4 and TRBJ1-1; 10 bases agree with TRBD1. V lost 5 bases to trimming and J lost 6 bases; unmatched junction nucleotides: 9. This CDR3 has 15 residues. The CDR3 protein is CASSLRDRGGAEAFF. For the CDR3, the DNA is TGTGCCAGCAGTCTCCGGGACAGGGGAGGAGCTGAAGCTTTCTTT.

This clonotype was seen ten or more times. The chain carries TRBV4-1 and TRBJ1-1; D remains ambiguous. V lost 1 base to trimming and J lost 7 bases, with 7 bases between them. In germline, CDR1 is MGHRA, CDR2 YSYEKL. The CDR3 length is 12 residues. CDR3 amino acids: CASSQVGGEAFF. The CDR3 DNA reads TGCGCCAGCAGCCAAGTTGGAGGTGAAGCTTTCTTT.

The chain joins TRBV3-1 to TRBJ2-3, with a weak D call TRBD2 (5 bases). V lost 0 bases and J lost 4, with 14 bases in between. Looked up from germline, CDR1 is LGHDT and CDR2 is YNNKEL (reference sequence). CDR3 size: 16 residues. CDR3 loop: CASSQDRTSFADTQYF. For the CDR3, the DNA is TGTGCCAGCAGCCAAGATCGAACTAGTTTCGCAGATACGCAGTATTTT.

The chain has TRBV6-5 and TRBJ2-2, with D unclear. V shed 5 bases and J shed 6 bases, with 10 bases lying between them. The CDR3 totals 13 residues. CDR1 is MNHEY, CDR2 SVGAGI, per germline. The CDR3 nucleotides read TGTGCCAGCAGTACACGCCCAGCCGGGGAGCTGTTTTTT. It translates to CASSTRPAGELFF.

This chain uses TRBV6-5 with TRBJ2-7; a weak D match, TRBD1 (5 bases). The length of the CDR3 is 14 residues. Germline V lookup: CDR1 MNHEY, CDR2 SVGAGI. Trimming removed 2 bases at V and 1 base at J, with 9 bases between. The CDR3 here is CASSYATASYEQYF. The CDR3 nucleotides read TGTGCCAGCAGTTACGCGACAGCTTCCTACGAGCAGTACTTC.

This clonotype was counted only a few times. V is TRBV19 and J is TRBJ2-1; 9 bases agree with TRBD1. Trimming removed 7 bases from V and 2 bases from J; junction bases left unmatched: 9. Germline loops: CDR1 LNHDA, CDR2 SQIVND (reference sequence). The CDR3 consists of 16 residues. CDR3: CASKVRDRVAYNEQFF. The CDR3 DNA reads as TGTGCCAGTAAGGTCCGGGACAGGGTGGCCTACAATGAGCAGTTCTTC. Drawing the rest from reference TRBV19 and TRBJ2-1, the complete variable domain is DGGITQSPKYLFRKEGQNVTLSCEQNLNHDAMYWYRQDPGQGLRLIYYSQIVNDFQKGDIAEGYSVSREKKESFPLTVTSAQKNPTAFYLCASKVRDRVAYNEQFFGPGTRLTVL.

This clonotype was seen more than once but under ten times. The rearrangement uses TRBV24-1 and TRBJ2-7; D not certain. The germline V gene has CDR1 KGHDR and CDR2 SFDVKD. CDR3 length: 13 amino acids. V was clipped by 3 bases and J by 5 bases, with 10 bases between them. The CDR3 coding sequence is TGTGCCACCAGTGATCCCCTTGGGGACGAGCAGTACTTC. Translated, it gives CATSDPLGDEQYF.

This clonotype was picked up a small number of times. The J gene is TRBJ1-2, the V gene TRBV27; D is undetermined. Germline assignment: CDR1 MNHEY and CDR2 SMNVEV (reference sequence). This CDR3 spans 16 amino acids. Trimming stripped 1 base from V and 3 bases from J, with 15 bases between. CDR3 loop: CASSLFASGRYYGYTF. Here the CDR3 DNA reads TGTGCCAGCAGTTTATTTGCCTCCGGACGCTACTATGGCTACACCTTC.

J is TRBJ2-1 and V is TRBV12-3 or TRBV12-4, with TRBD1 as a possible D gene (6 bases). Trimming removed 6 bases from V and 13 bases from J, with 19 bases in between. The CDR3 is 13 amino acids. CDR3 loop: CASRGQNQETQFF. Here the CDR3 DNA reads TGTGCCAGCAGAGGACAGAACCAAGAGACCCAGTTCTTC.

This chain connects TRBV11-2 to TRBJ2-1; no reliable D call. The better agreement between TRBJ2-7 and the DNA end casts doubt on the J call. This CDR3 spans 13 amino acids. Germline V CDR1 and CDR2: SGHAT, FQNNGV. The CDR3 DNA sequence: TGTGCCAGCCAGTTGGGCTCCTACAATGAGCAGTACTTC. This translates into CASQLGSYNEQYF.

The CDR3 DNA is TGTGCCAGCAGTTATCAGGGGCCTCCTAGCAATCAGCCCCAGCATTTT. Its protein product is CASSYQGPPSNQPQHF. The chain links TRBV27 to TRBJ1-5; tentatively, D is TRBD1 (6 bases). Germline CDR1 and CDR2: MNHEY and SMNVEV (reference sequence). V was shortened by 4 bases and J by 0 bases, with 13 bases between the two germline ends. The CDR3 extends over 16 amino acids.

The rearrangement links TRBV27 to TRBJ1-1; 11 bases match TRBD1. V was clipped by 5 bases and J by 1 base; unmatched bases: 6. The germline CDR1 and CDR2 sequences are MNHEY and SMNVEV (reference sequence). The CDR3 spans 16 residues. The CDR3 spells CASSMDRGRRNTEAFF. The CDR3 DNA sequence: TGTGCCAGCAGTATGGACAGGGGGCGTCGGAACACTGAAGCTTTCTTT.

This clonotype has only a few counts. The rearrangement joins TRBV11-2 to TRBJ2-4; D perhaps matches TRBD2 (5 bases). Germline V gives CDR1 SGHAT, CDR2 FQNNGV. The CDR3 loop spans 16 amino acids. V shed 1 base and J shed 0 bases, with 10 bases lying between them. The CDR3 here is CASSLGTPLAKNIQYF. CDR3 coding DNA: TGTGCCAGCAGCTTAGGGACTCCGCTAGCCAAAAACATTCAGTACTTC.

This clonotype was counted a few times. This rearrangement joins TRBV6-1 to TRBJ2-3; the D gene could be TRBD1 or TRBD2 (5 bases each). V was clipped by 0 bases and J by 6 bases, with 19 bases between them. CDR1 is MNHNS and CDR2 is SASEGT in the germline V gene. CDR3 size: 17 residues. The DNA of the CDR3 is TGTGCCAGCAGTGAAGCGGCCGGGACGGGTTTTTCGGATACGCAGTATTTT. It encodes CASSEAAGTGFSDTQYF.

The chain employs TRBV10-3 and TRBJ2-1; D unclear. Germline V gives CDR1 ENHRY, CDR2 SYGVKD. This CDR3 has 13 residues. V was pared by 10 bases and J by 8 bases, with 18 bases between. The CDR3 region is CATTRKETDEQFF. The CDR3 nucleotides read TGTGCCACCACCAGGAAGGAAACTGATGAGCAGTTCTTC.

The CDR3 DNA is TGTGCCATCAGTGAGAGTCACAGGGGGTTTAATGAAAAACTGTTTTTT. Amino acid sequence: CAISESHRGFNEKLFF. The chain links TRBV10-3 to TRBJ1-4; 8 positions match TRBD1. V lost 2 bases to trimming and J lost 4 bases; unmatched junction nucleotides: 6. The CDR3 is 16 amino acids. Germline CDR1 and CDR2: ENHRY and SYGVKD.

In its sample, this clonotype was seen once. The chain carries TRBV21-1 and TRBJ2-4; TRBD2, the table's D call, lacks a check against the DNA. The J call may be in error: the DNA end matches TRBJ2-7 better. TRBV21-1 is designated a pseudogene. There are 17 residues in the CDR3. CDR3 residues: CASSKSERLAGSYEQYF. DNA of the CDR3: TGTGCCAGCAGCAAAAGCGAGAGACTAGCGGGGTCCTACGAGCAGTACTTC.

J is TRBJ2-5 and V is TRBV4-1; maybe TRBD2 (6 bases). CDR1 is MGHRA, CDR2 YSYEKL, per germline. CDR3 length equals 15 residues. Between the trimmed V and J ends, which lost 4 bases and 11 bases, there was a span of 23 bases. CDR3 bases: TGCGCCAGCAGCCCCAGACTCGGGGGAAGGAGTGAGCAGTACTTC. It specifies CASSPRLGGRSEQYF.

V usage is TRBV4-2 and J usage is TRBJ1-4, with a possible D match to TRBD1 (6 bases). V lost 0 bases and J lost 8, with 13 bases in between. The CDR3 extends over 15 amino acids. Germline values: CDR1 LGHNA, CDR2 YNFKEQ. The CDR3 DNA is TGTGCCAGCAGCCAAGATGGGGGGGCGCACGAAAAACTGTTTTTT. This encodes CASSQDGGAHEKLFF.

A few counts support this clonotype. The chain links TRBV29-1 to TRBJ2-3, with D perhaps matching TRBD1 or TRBD2 (6 bases each). The CDR3 runs 14 residues. Trimming removed 3 bases at V and 8 bases at J, with 18 bases between. Germline CDR1 and CDR2: SQVTM and ANQGSEA. The CDR3 DNA reads TGCAGCGTTGAGTGGAGGGGGGTCCGTCTTACGCAGTATTTT. Residues: CSVEWRGVRLTQYF.

The rearrangement uses TRBV4-2 and TRBJ2-5, with 13 bases matching TRBD2. V shed 4 bases and J 11 bases; nucleotides not matched to a gene: 13. The CDR3 consists of 16 residues. Germline assignment: CDR1 LGHNA and CDR2 YNFKEQ. CDR3 in amino acids: CASSLHGTSGDDEQYF. The CDR3 nucleotides are TGTGCCAGCAGCCTTCATGGGACTAGCGGGGATGATGAGCAGTACTTC.

The chain employs TRBV20-1 and TRBJ2-2; TRBD1 might be the D (6 bases). This CDR3 region has 14 residues. Trimming removed 2 bases from V and 3 bases from J, with 10 bases in between. Germline lookup yields CDR1 DFQATT and CDR2 SNEGSKA (reference sequence). CDR3 nucleotides: TGCAGTGCTAGAATACAGGGTTACACCGGGGAGCTGTTTTTT. Its protein product is CSARIQGYTGELFF.

This clonotype was observed at least ten times. DNA of the CDR3: TGTGCCAGCAGTTATTCAGCTACCGAGCAGTACTTC. Translated: CASSYSATEQYF. This chain connects TRBV12-3 or TRBV12-4 to TRBJ2-7; D call uncertain. The CDR3 totals 12 residues. Deletions cut 4 bases from V and 6 bases from J, with 10 bases between.

This clonotype was seen more than once but under ten times. This chain connects TRBV9 to TRBJ2-1, with D uncertain. The DNA end lines up better with TRBJ2-7; the J call may be wrong. In germline, CDR1 is SGDLS, CDR2 YYNGEE. CDR3 length: 14 amino acids. CDR3 sequence: CASESPSSYNEQYF. The CDR3 coding sequence is TGTGCCAGCGAGAGCCCCAGCTCCTACAATGAGCAGTACTTC.

This clonotype has more than one count but fewer than ten. J is TRBJ1-1 and V is TRBV4-1; possibly TRBD1 for D (6 bases). CDR1 and CDR2 (germline): MGHRA, YSYEKL. This CDR3 contains 14 residues. The germline V and J ends were trimmed by 9 bases and 2 bases, with 16 bases remaining between them. CDR3 in amino acids: CASRLAGVNTEAFF. In DNA, the CDR3 is TGCGCCAGTCGTCTGGCAGGGGTAAACACTGAAGCTTTCTTT.

The chain has TRBV3-1 and TRBJ2-3, with 10 bases identical to TRBD2. Germline trimming cut 1 base from V and 4 bases from J; bases unmatched to any gene: 8. Germline lookup yields CDR1 LGHDT and CDR2 YNNKEL (reference sequence). CDR3 size: 17 residues. CDR3 nucleotides: TGTGCCAGCAGCCAAGGACCCCCTAGCGGGAGCCCAGATACGCAGTATTTT. This sequence encodes CASSQGPPSGSPDTQYF.